The next 22 T cell receptor beta chains were all read from a single sample in a study of shared clonotypes between healthy human individuals. The assay was immunoSEQ multiplex PCR, and TCRdb's table has in-frame clones only and misses some. The data show around 940,000 clones, with approximately 80% seen just once and about 1.5% held by the top ten. What was sequenced was memory CD4+ T cells sorted from blood. This sample's subset: CD45RA-negative fraction. These receptor sequences come from a man aged 18 to 29 in good health.

This clone has a single count. The chain couples TRBV5-1 to TRBJ2-7, with TRBD2 matching 9 bases. This CDR3 has 15 amino acids. With 7 bases clipped from V and 1 base from J, the junction kept 9 bases outside the gene matches. Per germline, CDR1 SGHRS and CDR2 YFSETQ. The CDR3: CASRSGLAISYEQYF. CDR3 nucleotide sequence: TGCGCCAGCCGCTCCGGACTAGCGATATCCTACGAGCAGTACTTC.

A remark on this clone: Additional DNA sequences in this sample encode the identical CDR3. V is TRBV19 and J is TRBJ1-5, with a weak D call TRBD1 (6 bases). Germline CDR1 and CDR2: LNHDA and SQIVND (reference sequence). The CDR3 loop spans 15 amino acids. V lost 2 bases and J 0 bases, leaving 8 bases between the germline ends. CDR3 sequence reads: CASSITGYSNQPQHF. Written as DNA, the CDR3 is TGTGCCAGTAGTATAACAGGGTATAGCAATCAGCCCCAGCATTTT. Supplemented by reference TRBV19 and TRBJ1-5, the full variable domain reads DGGITQSPKYLFRKEGQNVTLSCEQNLNHDAMYWYRQDPGQGLRLIYYSQIVNDFQKGDIAEGYSVSREKKESFPLTVTSAQKNPTAFYLCASSITGYSNQPQHFGDGTRLSIL.

V gene TRBV19 combines with J gene TRBJ2-5, with D possibly being TRBD1 or TRBD2 (5 bases each). Trimming removed 9 bases at V and 4 bases at J, with 12 bases between. Germline CDR1 reads LNHDA; CDR2 reads SQIVND (reference sequence). This CDR3 contains 12 residues. CDR3 in amino acids: CASRDGGETQYF. CDR3 bases: TGTGCCAGCCGGGACGGAGGAGAGACCCAGTACTTC.

This rearrangement joins TRBV7-9 to TRBJ1-4; D uncertain. The V and J ends lost 1 base and 11 bases respectively, with 11 bases between them. Germline values: CDR1 SEHNR, CDR2 FQNEAQ (reference sequence). This CDR3 spans 13 amino acids. The DNA for the CDR3 is TGTGCCAGCAGCTTAGACGCACGGGAGAAACTGTTTTTT. It specifies CASSLDAREKLFF.

The chain links TRBV19 to TRBJ2-5, with TRBD1 matching over 7 bases. The CDR3 loop spans 14 amino acids. Unmatched junction bases numbered 12, after V lost 10 bases and J lost 4 bases. Germline CDR1 is LNHDA and CDR2 is SQIVND (reference sequence). The CDR3 protein is CATSGGTLGETQYF. CDR3 bases: TGTGCCACATCAGGGGGAACTTTGGGAGAGACCCAGTACTTC.

The rearrangement joins TRBV6-5 to TRBJ2-3, with TRBD2 identical over 8 bases. The CDR3 loop spans 15 amino acids. Germline loops: CDR1 MNHEY, CDR2 SVGAGI. The junction had 9 bases not matched to a gene; V was cut back by 6 bases and J by 4 bases. CDR3 in amino acids: CASSPPGLAPDTQYF. CDR3 coding DNA: TGTGCCAGCAGCCCACCTGGACTAGCTCCAGATACGCAGTATTTT.

The chain couples TRBV2 to TRBJ2-7; D gene ambiguous. The germline CDR1 and CDR2 sequences are SNHLY and FYNNEI. V lost 3 bases and J lost 0, with 9 bases in between. CDR3 size: 14 residues. DNA for the CDR3: TGTGCCAGCAGTGATTCGCGGACCTCCTACGAGCAGTACTTC. It specifies CASSDSRTSYEQYF.

The V and J genes are TRBV6-5 and TRBJ1-6; D gene ambiguous. The CDR3 runs 12 residues. With 4 bases removed from V and 11 bases from J, the gap between germline ends came to 9 bases. Per the germline V gene, CDR1 is MNHEY and CDR2 is SVGAGI. In nucleotides, the CDR3 is TGTGCCAGCAGTTCGCGAGGAACACCCCTCCACTTT. Encoded protein: CASSSRGTPLHF.

The gene calls are TRBV6-6 and TRBJ2-5, with 9 positions matching TRBD2. The germline V gene encodes CDR1 MNHNY and CDR2 SVGAGI (reference sequence). This CDR3 region has 13 residues. CDR3 in amino acids: CSSGRIKGETQYF. The CDR3, as DNA: TGTTCGAGCGGGAGGATTAAAGGAGAGACCCAGTACTTC.

This clone was observed a single time. The CDR3 loop reads CALQGARTSGKVEQFF. In DNA form, the CDR3 reads TGTGCCCTACAGGGGGCGAGGACTAGCGGGAAGGTTGAGCAGTTCTTC. The V gene is TRBV30, the J gene TRBJ2-1, with TRBD2 matching 12 bases. Germline loops: CDR1 GTSNPN, CDR2 SVGIG (reference sequence). The CDR3 length is 16 residues. V shed 8 bases, J shed 9 bases, and the junction held 17 bases outside the gene matches.

The chain joins TRBV11-2 to TRBJ1-6, with 8 nucleotides matching TRBD1. This CDR3 has 15 amino acids. V was clipped by 3 bases and J by 7 bases; unmatched bases: 5. Germline assignment: CDR1 SGHAT and CDR2 FQNNGV. The CDR3 nucleotides are TGTGCCAGCAGCTTGGCACAGGGGGAGAATTCACCCCTCCACTTT. It yields the protein CASSLAQGENSPLHF.

J is TRBJ2-4 and V is TRBV27; either TRBD1 or TRBD2 may supply D (6 bases each). CDR1 and CDR2 from the germline V gene are MNHEY and SMNVEV (reference sequence). The CDR3 consists of 16 residues. Trimming removed 1 base at V and 0 bases at J, with 10 bases between. CDR3 bases: TGTGCCAGCAGTTTATTCGGGGGCCTAGCCAAAAACATTCAGTACTTC. Amino acid sequence: CASSLFGGLAKNIQYF.

The chain combines TRBV2 with TRBJ1-2; D uncertain. Germline loops: CDR1 SNHLY, CDR2 FYNNEI. V gave up 4 bases and J gave up 2 bases, with 8 bases separating them. The length of the CDR3 is 13 residues. CDR3 DNA sequence: TGTGCCAGCAGTGCATCACGGAACTATGGCTACACCTTC. Encoded protein: CASSASRNYGYTF.

The table lists this clone with a count of one. This chain joins TRBV2 and TRBJ1-2, with D possibly matching TRBD1 (5 bases). This CDR3 is built from 14 residues. The V end was cut by 6 bases, the J end by 6 bases, with 17 bases between. Per germline, CDR1 SNHLY and CDR2 FYNNEI. The CDR3 DNA reads as TGTGCCAGCAGCTTACACCGGGACGCTGATGGCTACACCTTC. It codes for CASSLHRDADGYTF.

This sequence joins TRBV19 and TRBJ1-2; 8 nucleotides agree with TRBD1. The junction had 13 bases not matched to a gene; V was cut back by 3 bases and J by 4 bases. Germline CDR1 is LNHDA and CDR2 is SQIVND (reference sequence). The CDR3 runs 17 residues. CDR3 sequence reads: CASSMGGGTGVTYGYTF. The CDR3 DNA reads as TGTGCCAGTAGTATGGGAGGGGGGACAGGAGTGACCTATGGCTACACCTTC.

V usage is TRBV13 and J usage is TRBJ1-3, with 9 positions matching TRBD1. The germline V gene encodes CDR1 PRHDT and CDR2 FYEKMQ (reference sequence). V lost 5 bases, J lost 4 bases, and 12 bases stayed unmatched. This CDR3 has 17 residues. This chain's CDR3 is CASSLGIGTGTGNTIYF. CDR3 DNA sequence: TGTGCCAGCAGCCTTGGAATCGGGACAGGGACCGGAAACACCATATATTTT.

The chain combines TRBV6-1 with TRBJ1-5; TRBD1 is a possible D gene (6 bases). Trimming removed 8 bases at V and 4 bases at J, with 15 bases between. The germline CDR1 and CDR2 sequences are MNHNS and SASEGT. There are 14 residues in the CDR3. In nucleotides, the CDR3 is TGTGCCAGCCAGGGGATATTGGGAAATCAGCCCCAGCATTTT. Translating gives CASQGILGNQPQHF.

About this clone: The sample holds other DNA sequences that translate to the same CDR3. The chain uses TRBV27 and TRBJ1-2; D gene unclear. V gave up 2 bases and J gave up 4 bases, with 8 bases separating them. The CDR3 covers 13 residues. Germline V gene lookup returns CDR1 MNHEY and CDR2 SMNVEV (reference sequence). As DNA, the CDR3 is TGTGCCAGCAGTTTAAGCAGTACCTATGGCTACACCTTC. It translates to CASSLSSTYGYTF.

The chain employs TRBV28 and TRBJ2-7, with D tentatively TRBD1 or TRBD2 (5 bases each). The germline V gene encodes CDR1 MDHEN and CDR2 SYDVKM. Deletions cut 4 bases from V and 13 bases from J, with 14 bases between. The CDR3 covers 11 residues. CDR3 sequence (DNA): TGTGCCAGCAGTTCTCTGACGGGGCTCTACTTC. This codes for CASSSLTGLYF.

The chain joins TRBV7-9 to TRBJ2-2, with 7 bases fitting TRBD1. In germline, CDR1 is SEHNR, CDR2 FQNEAQ (reference sequence). CDR3 length equals 16 residues. The trim removed 3 bases at V and 4 bases at J, leaving 8 bases unmatched. CDR3 nucleotide sequence: TGTGCCAGCAGCTTTAGGGTGGGACAGTCCACCGGGGAGCTGTTTTTT. This translates into CASSFRVGQSTGELFF.

The rearrangement links TRBV11-3 to TRBJ2-7; tentatively, D is TRBD1 (5 bases). The CDR3 length is 13 residues. With 5 bases removed from V and 7 bases from J, the gap between germline ends came to 15 bases. The germline V gene has CDR1 SGHNT and CDR2 YENEEA. The CDR3 sequence: CASSARQSMEQYF. The CDR3 DNA is TGTGCCAGCAGCGCCCGACAGAGCATGGAGCAGTACTTC. Based on the CDR3 plus reference TRBV11-3 and TRBJ2-7, the full variable domain is EAGVVQSPRYKIIEKKQPVAFWCNPISGHNTLYWYLQNLGQGPELLIRYENEEAVDDSQLPKDRFSAERLKGVDSTLKIQPAELGDSAVYLCASSARQSMEQYFGPGTRLTVT.

This clone was observed once. The V call is TRBV27, the J call TRBJ1-5; no reliable D call. Trimming removed 10 bases at V and 0 bases at J, with 13 bases between. The CDR3 loop spans 14 amino acids. Germline V gene lookup returns CDR1 MNHEY and CDR2 SMNVEV (reference sequence). The DNA of the CDR3 is TGTGCCAAGAAGGCCCCTTATAGCAATCAGCCCCAGCATTTT. Amino acid sequence: CAKKAPYSNQPQHF.